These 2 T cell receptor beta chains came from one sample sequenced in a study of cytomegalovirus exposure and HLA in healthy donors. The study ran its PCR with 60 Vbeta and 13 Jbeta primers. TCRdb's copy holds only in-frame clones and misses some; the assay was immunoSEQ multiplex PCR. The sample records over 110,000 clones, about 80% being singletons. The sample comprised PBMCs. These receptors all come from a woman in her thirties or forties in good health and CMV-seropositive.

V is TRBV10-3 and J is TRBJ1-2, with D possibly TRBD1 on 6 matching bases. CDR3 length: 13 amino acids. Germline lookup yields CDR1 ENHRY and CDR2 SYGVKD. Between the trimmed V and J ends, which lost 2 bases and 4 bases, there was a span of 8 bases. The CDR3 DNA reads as TGTGCCATCAGTGAGACAGGGACCTATGGCTACACCTTC. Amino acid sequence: CAISETGTYGYTF.

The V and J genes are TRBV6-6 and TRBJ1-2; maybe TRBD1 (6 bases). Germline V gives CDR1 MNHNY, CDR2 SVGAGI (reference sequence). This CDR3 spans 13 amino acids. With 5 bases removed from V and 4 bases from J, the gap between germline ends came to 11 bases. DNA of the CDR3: TGTGCCAGCAGTGGGGAGGGGGGCTATGGCTACACCTTC. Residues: CASSGEGGYGYTF.